This TCR beta chain was found in a study of identical twins. V lost 0 bases, J lost 4 bases, and 10 bases lay in between. Per the germline V gene, CDR1 is LGHNA and CDR2 is YNFKEQ. The CDR3 length is 14 residues. The authors used template switching to add a universal primer site and gave cDNA unique molecular identifiers. A single record per CDR3 protein comes from TCRdb applying MiXCR to the 5' RACE reads. This table holds roughly 490,000 distinct CDR3 sequences, over 11% found once. The data also belong to a second study, concerning yellow fever vaccine responses in identical twins.

This TCR derives from a woman aged 18-35 years in good health. The rearrangement links TRBV4-2 to TRBJ2-7; unclear D gene. The sequencing input was CD4+ T cells sorted from blood. CDR3 nucleotide sequence: TGTGCCAGCAGCCAAGAATGGTTCCAATACGAGCAGTACTTC. Protein product: CASSQEWFQYEQYF.